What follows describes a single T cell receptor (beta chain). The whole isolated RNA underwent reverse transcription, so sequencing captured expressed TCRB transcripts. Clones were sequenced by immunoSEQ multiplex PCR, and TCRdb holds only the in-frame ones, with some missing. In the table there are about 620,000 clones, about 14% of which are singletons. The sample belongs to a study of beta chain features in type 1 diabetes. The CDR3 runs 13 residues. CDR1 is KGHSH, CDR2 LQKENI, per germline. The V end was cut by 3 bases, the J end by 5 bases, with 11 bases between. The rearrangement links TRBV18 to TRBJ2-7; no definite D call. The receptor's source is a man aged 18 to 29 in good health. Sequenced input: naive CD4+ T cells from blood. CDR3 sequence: CASSPPGGHEQYF. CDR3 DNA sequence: TGTGCCAGCTCACCGCCAGGTGGTCACGAGCAGTACTTC.